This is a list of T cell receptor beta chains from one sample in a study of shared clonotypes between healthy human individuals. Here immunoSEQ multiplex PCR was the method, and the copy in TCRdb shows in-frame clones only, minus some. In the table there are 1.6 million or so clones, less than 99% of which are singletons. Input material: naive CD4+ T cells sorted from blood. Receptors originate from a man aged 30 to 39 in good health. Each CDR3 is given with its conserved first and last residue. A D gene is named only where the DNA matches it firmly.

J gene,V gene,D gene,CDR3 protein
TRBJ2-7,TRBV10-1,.,CASSESNEYEQYF
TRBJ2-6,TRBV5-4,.,CASSLLDSGLAANVLTF
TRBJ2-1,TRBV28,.,CASGSRGEQFF
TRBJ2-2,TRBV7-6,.,CASSLSGSDTGELFF
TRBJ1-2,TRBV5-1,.,CASSPGGANYGYTF
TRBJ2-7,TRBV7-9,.,CASSKIRRDRYDLDEQYF
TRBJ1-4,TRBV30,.,CAWSVMRGTLRPLNEKLFF
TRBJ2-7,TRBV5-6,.,CASSLALSYEQYF
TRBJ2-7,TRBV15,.,CATSRDRASAAYEQYF
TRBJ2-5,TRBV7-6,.,CASSSDQETQYF
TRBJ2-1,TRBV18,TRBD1,CASSPTGTGDNEQFF
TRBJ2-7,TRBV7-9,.,CASTSIGDSIYEQYF
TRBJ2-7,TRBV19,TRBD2,CASSSPGLAGEYEQYF
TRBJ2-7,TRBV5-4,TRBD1,CASSLRRGQGRVYEQYF
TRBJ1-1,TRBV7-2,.,CASSFAMNTEAFF
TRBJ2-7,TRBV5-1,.,CASSLAVAGYEQYF
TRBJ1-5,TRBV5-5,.,CASSPTLLGSYQPQHF
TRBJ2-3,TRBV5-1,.,CASSLDPPGGTDTQYF
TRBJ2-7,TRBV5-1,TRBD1,CASSRSGTGGHYEQYF
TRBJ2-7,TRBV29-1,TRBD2,CSVAGLAINEQYF
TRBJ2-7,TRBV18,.,CASSPAPHSYEQYF
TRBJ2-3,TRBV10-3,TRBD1,CAISAWEQGARGTDTQYF